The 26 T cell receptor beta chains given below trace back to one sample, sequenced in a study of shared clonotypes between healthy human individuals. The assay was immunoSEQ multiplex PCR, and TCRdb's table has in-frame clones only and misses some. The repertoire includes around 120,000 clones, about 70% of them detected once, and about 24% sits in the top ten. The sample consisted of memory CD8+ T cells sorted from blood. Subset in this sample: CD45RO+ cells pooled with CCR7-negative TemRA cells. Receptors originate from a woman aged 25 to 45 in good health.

CDR3 DNA sequence: TGTGCCAGCAGCTTGGTCGGGACAGGGAGGCCTGAAGCTTTCTTT. It specifies CASSLVGTGRPEAFF. The J gene is TRBJ1-1, the V gene TRBV5-6, with 9 bases identical to TRBD1. This CDR3 is built from 15 residues. Trimming at V came to 0 bases and at J to 6 bases, leaving 6 bases not matched to a gene. From germline, CDR1 is SGHDT and CDR2 YYEEEE.

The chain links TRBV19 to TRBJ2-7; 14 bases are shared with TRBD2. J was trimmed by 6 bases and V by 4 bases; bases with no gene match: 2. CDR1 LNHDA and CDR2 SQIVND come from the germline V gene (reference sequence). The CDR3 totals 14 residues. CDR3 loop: CASSTGTSGSEQYF. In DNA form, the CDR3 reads TGTGCCAGTAGTACTGGGACTAGCGGGAGCGAGCAGTACTTC.

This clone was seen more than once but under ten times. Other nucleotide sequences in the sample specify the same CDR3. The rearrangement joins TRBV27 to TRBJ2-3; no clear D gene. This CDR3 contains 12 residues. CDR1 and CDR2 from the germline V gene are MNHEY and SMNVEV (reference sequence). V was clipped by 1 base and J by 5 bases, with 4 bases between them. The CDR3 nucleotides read TGTGCCAGCAGTTTATTGGGAGATACGCAGTATTTT. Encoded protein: CASSLLGDTQYF.

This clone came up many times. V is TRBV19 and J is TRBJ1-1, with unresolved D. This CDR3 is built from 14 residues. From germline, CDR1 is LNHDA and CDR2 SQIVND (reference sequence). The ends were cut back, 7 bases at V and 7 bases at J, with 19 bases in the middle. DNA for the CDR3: TGTGCCAGTATTAATCGTGGTGTTGTCGGTGAAGCTTTCTTT. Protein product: CASINRGVVGEAFF.

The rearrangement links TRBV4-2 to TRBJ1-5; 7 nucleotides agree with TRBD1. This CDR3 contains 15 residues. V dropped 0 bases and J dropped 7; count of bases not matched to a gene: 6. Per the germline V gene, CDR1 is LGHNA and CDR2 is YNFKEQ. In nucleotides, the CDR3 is TGTGCCAGCAGCCAAGAAGCGGAGGGGGCACAGCCCCAGCATTTT. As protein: CASSQEAEGAQPQHF.

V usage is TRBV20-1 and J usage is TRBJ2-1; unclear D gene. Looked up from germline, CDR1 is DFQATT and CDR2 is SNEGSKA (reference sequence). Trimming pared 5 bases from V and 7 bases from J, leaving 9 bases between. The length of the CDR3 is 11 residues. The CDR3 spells CSALFINEQFF. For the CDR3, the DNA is TGCAGTGCTCTATTTATTAATGAGCAGTTCTTC.

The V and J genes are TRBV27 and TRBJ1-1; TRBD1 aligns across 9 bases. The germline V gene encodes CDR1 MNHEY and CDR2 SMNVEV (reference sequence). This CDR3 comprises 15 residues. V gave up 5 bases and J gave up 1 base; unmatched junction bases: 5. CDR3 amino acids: CASSPGTGWNTEAFF. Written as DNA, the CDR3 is TGTGCCAGCAGTCCCGGGACAGGGTGGAACACTGAAGCTTTCTTT.

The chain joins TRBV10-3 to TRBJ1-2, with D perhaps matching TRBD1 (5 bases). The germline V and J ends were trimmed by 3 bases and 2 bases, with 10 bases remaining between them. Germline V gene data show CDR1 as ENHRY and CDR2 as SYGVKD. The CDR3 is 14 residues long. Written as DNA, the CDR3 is TGTGCCATCAGTGACAGGGAGGCCAACTATGGCTACACCTTC. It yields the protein CAISDREANYGYTF.

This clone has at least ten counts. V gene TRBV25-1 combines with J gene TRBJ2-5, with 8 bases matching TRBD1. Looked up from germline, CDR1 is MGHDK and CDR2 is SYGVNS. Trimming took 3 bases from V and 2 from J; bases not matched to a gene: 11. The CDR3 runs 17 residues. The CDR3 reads CASSEQTGQEKQETQYF. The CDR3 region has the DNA TGTGCCAGCAGTGAGCAAACGGGACAGGAGAAACAAGAGACCCAGTACTTC.

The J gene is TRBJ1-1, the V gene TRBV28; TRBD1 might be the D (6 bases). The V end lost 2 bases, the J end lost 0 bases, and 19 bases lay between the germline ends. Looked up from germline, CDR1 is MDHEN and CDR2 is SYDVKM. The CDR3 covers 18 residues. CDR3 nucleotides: TGTGCCAGCAGTTTAGGCTGGCAGGGGTTTGAGATGAACACTGAAGCTTTCTTT. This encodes CASSLGWQGFEMNTEAFF. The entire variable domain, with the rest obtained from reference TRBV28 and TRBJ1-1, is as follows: DVKVTQSSRYLVKRTGEKVFLECVQDMDHENMFWYRQDPGLGLRLIYFSYDVKMKEKGDIPEGYSVSREKKERFSLILESASTNQTSMYLCASSLGWQGFEMNTEAFFGQGTRLTVV.

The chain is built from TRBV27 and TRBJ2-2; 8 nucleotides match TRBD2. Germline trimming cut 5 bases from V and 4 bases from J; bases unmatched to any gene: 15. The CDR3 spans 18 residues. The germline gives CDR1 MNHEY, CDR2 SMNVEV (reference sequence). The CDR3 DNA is TGTGCCAGCAGTCCCAGCCGACTTAGCGGGATTGGCACCGGGGAGCTGTTTTTT. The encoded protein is CASSPSRLSGIGTGELFF.

The CDR3 loop reads CAISESTLVAGQLQETQYF. CDR3 nucleotides: TGTGCCATCAGTGAGTCGACTCTGGTAGCGGGACAGCTCCAAGAGACCCAGTACTTC. The rearrangement links TRBV10-3 to TRBJ2-5; maybe TRBD2 (8 bases). V lost 0 bases, J lost 1 base, and 21 bases lay in between. CDR3 length: 19 residues. Per the germline V gene, CDR1 is ENHRY and CDR2 is SYGVKD.

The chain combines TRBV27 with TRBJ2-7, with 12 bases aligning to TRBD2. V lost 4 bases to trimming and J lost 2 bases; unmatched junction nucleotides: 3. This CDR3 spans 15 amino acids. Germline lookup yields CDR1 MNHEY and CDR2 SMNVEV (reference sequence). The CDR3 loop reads CASSSRLAGAYEQYF. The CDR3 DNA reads TGTGCCAGCAGTTCACGACTAGCGGGAGCCTACGAGCAGTACTTC.

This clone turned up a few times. CDR3 region: CASSEVGLEETQYF. The CDR3 nucleotides are TGCGCCAGCAGTGAGGTAGGACTAGAAGAGACCCAGTACTTC. The chain joins TRBV10-2 to TRBJ2-5; 7 bases line up with TRBD2. The ends lost 2 bases at V and 3 bases at J; junction bases unmatched: 3. The CDR3 loop spans 14 amino acids. The germline CDR1 and CDR2 sequences are WSHSY and SAAADI.

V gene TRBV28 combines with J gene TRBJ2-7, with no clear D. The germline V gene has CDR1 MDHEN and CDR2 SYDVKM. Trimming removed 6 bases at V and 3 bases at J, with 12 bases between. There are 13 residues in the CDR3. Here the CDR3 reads CASRSGVRYEQYF. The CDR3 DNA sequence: TGTGCCAGCAGGTCCGGTGTCCGCTACGAGCAGTACTTC.

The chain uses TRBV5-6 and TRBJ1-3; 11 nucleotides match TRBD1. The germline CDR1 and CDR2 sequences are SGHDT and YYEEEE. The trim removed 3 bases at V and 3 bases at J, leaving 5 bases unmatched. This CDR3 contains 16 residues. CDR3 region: CASSSGQGGFGNTIYF. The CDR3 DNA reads TGTGCCAGCAGCTCGGGACAGGGGGGTTTTGGAAACACCATATATTTT.

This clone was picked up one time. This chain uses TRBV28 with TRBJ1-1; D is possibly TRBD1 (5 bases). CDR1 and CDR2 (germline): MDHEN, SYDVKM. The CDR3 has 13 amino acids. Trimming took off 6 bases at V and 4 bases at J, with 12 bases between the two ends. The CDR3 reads CASSQGLGTEAFF. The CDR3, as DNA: TGTGCCAGCAGCCAGGGTTTGGGCACTGAAGCTTTCTTT.

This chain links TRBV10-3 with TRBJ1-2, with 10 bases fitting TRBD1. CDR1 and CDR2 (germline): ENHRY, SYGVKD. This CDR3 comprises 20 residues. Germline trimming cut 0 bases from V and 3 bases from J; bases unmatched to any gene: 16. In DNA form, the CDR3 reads TGTGCCATCAGTGAGTCGAAATTTAAAATTCGGACAGGGGGTTACTATGGCTACACCTTC. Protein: CAISESKFKIRTGGYYGYTF.

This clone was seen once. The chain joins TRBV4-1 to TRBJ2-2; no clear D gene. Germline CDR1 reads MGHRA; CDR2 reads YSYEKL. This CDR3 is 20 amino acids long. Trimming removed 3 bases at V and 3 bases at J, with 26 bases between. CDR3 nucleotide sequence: TGCGCCAGCAGCCAGGCGCCACTATCGGGTCTTATGGTGGACACCGGGGAGCTGTTTTTT. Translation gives CASSQAPLSGLMVDTGELFF.

The CDR3 loop reads CASSGLAGADEQFF. The CDR3 DNA sequence: TGTGCCAGCAGTGGACTAGCGGGAGCAGATGAGCAGTTCTTC. The chain combines TRBV6-4 with TRBJ2-1, with 12 bases that match TRBD2. CDR3 length equals 14 residues. Germline loops: CDR1 MRHNA, CDR2 SNTAGT. Trimming took 4 bases from V and 8 from J; bases not matched to a gene: 3.

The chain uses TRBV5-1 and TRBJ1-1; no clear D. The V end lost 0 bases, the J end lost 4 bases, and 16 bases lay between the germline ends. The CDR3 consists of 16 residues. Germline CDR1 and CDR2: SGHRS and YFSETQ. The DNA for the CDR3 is TGCGCCAGCAGCTTGGGGGTGCCGGGAAGGAGCACTGAAGCTTTCTTT. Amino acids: CASSLGVPGRSTEAFF.

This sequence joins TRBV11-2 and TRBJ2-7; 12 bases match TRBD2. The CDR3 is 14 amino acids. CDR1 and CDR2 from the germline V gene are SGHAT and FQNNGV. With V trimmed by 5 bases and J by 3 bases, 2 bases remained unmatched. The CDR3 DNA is TGTGCCAGCAGCGCGACTAGCGGGGGCTACGAGCAGTACTTC. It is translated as CASSATSGGYEQYF.

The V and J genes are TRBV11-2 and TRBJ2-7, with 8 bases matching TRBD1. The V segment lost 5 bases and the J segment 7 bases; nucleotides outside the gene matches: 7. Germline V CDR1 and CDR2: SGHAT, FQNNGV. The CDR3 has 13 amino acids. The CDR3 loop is CASSQDRDGEQYF. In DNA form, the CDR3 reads TGTGCCAGCAGCCAGGACAGGGATGGGGAGCAGTACTTC.

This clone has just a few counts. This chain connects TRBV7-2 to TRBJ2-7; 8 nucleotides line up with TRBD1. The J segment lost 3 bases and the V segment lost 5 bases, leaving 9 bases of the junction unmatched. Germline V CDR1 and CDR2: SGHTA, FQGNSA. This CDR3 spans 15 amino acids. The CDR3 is CASSLGQGRFYEQYF. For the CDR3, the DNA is TGTGCCAGCAGCCTAGGACAGGGTCGCTTCTACGAGCAGTACTTC.

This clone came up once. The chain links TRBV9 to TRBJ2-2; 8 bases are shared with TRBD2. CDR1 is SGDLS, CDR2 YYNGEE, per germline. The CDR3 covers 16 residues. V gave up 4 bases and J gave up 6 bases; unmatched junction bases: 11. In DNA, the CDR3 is TGTGCCAGCAGCACATCAGCGGGAGTTCATCCCGGGGAGCTGTTTTTT. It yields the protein CASSTSAGVHPGELFF.

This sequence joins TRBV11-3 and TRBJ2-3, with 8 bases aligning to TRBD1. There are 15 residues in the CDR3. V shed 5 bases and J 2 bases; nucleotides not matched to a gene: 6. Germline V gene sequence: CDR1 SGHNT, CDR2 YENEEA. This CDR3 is CASSRDRLSTDTQYF. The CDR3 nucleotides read TGTGCCAGCAGCCGGGACAGGTTGTCCACAGATACGCAGTATTTT.